The clone carrying this T cell receptor (beta chain) was counted at least ten times. The sample belongs to a study of T cells after yellow fever vaccination. This CDR3 comprises 14 residues. V shed 1 base and J shed 7 bases, with 12 bases lying between them. Germline CDR1 reads SGDLS; CDR2 reads YYNGEE. TCRdb re-called the 5' RACE reads through MiXCR, storing one row per CDR3 protein. The repertoire has 150,000 to 200,000 distinct CDR3 sequences, under 7.5% of them found once; the top ten carry over 2%. The receptor was derived from a man between 18 and 35 years old who received the YFV17D yellow fever vaccine. Material: CD4+ T cells sorted from PBMCs, obtained about 5 days after the first yellow fever vaccination. The rearrangement links TRBV9 to TRBJ2-1; D is perhaps TRBD2 (5 bases). CDR3 region: CASSVRSGKNEQFF. The CDR3, as DNA: TGTGCCAGCAGCGTACGGTCGGGGAAAAATGAGCAGTTCTTC.